The 30 T cell receptor beta chains presented below share a single source sample, sequenced in a study of blood T cell repertoires in COVID-19. Some clones are missing from TCRdb's copy, which holds only in-frame ones; the method was immunoSEQ multiplex PCR. The sample has around 100,000 clones, 75% to 90% seen once. The specimen was peripheral blood. The source is an elderly man with acute or convalescent COVID-19.

This clone showed up just a few times. This CDR3 reads CASSSPRTSGAEQFF. For the CDR3, the DNA is TGTGCCAGTAGTTCTCCTCGGACTAGCGGGGCGGAGCAGTTCTTC. The chain employs TRBV19 and TRBJ2-1; 12 bases line up with TRBD2. Germline CDR1 LNHDA, CDR2 SQIVND (reference sequence). V gave up 5 bases and J gave up 10 bases; unmatched junction bases: 9. The CDR3 length is 15 residues.

This sequence joins TRBV5-6 and TRBJ1-2; possible D gene TRBD1, 5 bases. V was trimmed by 4 bases and J by 2 bases, leaving 15 bases between them. CDR3 length: 15 residues. Germline CDR1 and CDR2: SGHDT and YYEEEE. The CDR3 loop is CASSPGGGENYGYTF. The CDR3 nucleotides are TGTGCCAGCAGCCCCGGGGGGGGAGAGAACTATGGCTACACCTTC.

The chain couples TRBV6-6 to TRBJ1-1; 7 bases are shared with TRBD1. This CDR3 comprises 14 residues. Germline trimming cut 6 bases from V and 2 bases from J; bases unmatched to any gene: 6. The germline gives CDR1 MNHNY, CDR2 SVGAGI (reference sequence). The CDR3 spells CASREDRVNTEAFF. Written as DNA, the CDR3 is TGTGCCAGCAGAGAAGACAGGGTTAACACTGAAGCTTTCTTT.

The genes are TRBV29-1 and TRBJ1-1; D unclear. Trimming left V 4 bases short and J 1 base short, with 10 bases between. Germline-derived CDR1 and CDR2 are SQVTM and ANQGSEA. The CDR3 extends over 13 amino acids. This chain's CDR3 is CSVGLLANTEAFF. CDR3 DNA sequence: TGCAGCGTTGGTTTGCTAGCGAACACTGAAGCTTTCTTT.

This clone occurred a few times. The gene calls are TRBV5-1 and TRBJ2-2, with 7 bases identical to TRBD2. V was pared by 4 bases and J by 3 bases, with 9 bases of the junction left unmatched. CDR1 SGHRS and CDR2 YFSETQ come from the germline V gene. There are 16 residues in the CDR3. CDR3 region: CASSPTSVVYTGELFF. Here the CDR3 DNA reads TGCGCCAGCAGCCCCACTAGCGTGGTGTACACCGGGGAGCTGTTTTTT.

The chain has TRBV11-3 and TRBJ2-7; D gene unclear. V was cut by 1 base and J by 2 bases, with 12 bases left in between. There are 15 residues in the CDR3. Per the germline V gene, CDR1 is SGHNT and CDR2 is YENEEA. CDR3 sequence: CASSLGAVPTYEQYF. The CDR3, as DNA: TGTGCCAGCAGCTTAGGGGCCGTACCTACCTACGAGCAGTACTTC. The whole variable domain, filled in from reference TRBV11-3 and TRBJ2-7, reads EAGVVQSPRYKIIEKKQPVAFWCNPISGHNTLYWYLQNLGQGPELLIRYENEEAVDDSQLPKDRFSAERLKGVDSTLKIQPAELGDSAVYLCASSLGAVPTYEQYFGPGTRLTVT.

The chain has TRBV4-3 and TRBJ2-3, with TRBD2 identical over 9 bases. In germline, CDR1 is LGHNA, CDR2 YSLEER. J was trimmed by 4 bases and V by 0 bases; bases with no gene match: 8. CDR3 size: 17 residues. DNA of the CDR3: TGCGCCAGCAGCCAAGATCTGGCGGGAGGGCCCGCAGATACGCAGTATTTT. As protein: CASSQDLAGGPADTQYF.

The chain employs TRBV28 and TRBJ2-2; TRBD2 matches at 11 bases. Germline CDR1 is MDHEN and CDR2 is SYDVKM. The V and J ends lost 2 bases and 8 bases, in that order; junction bases with no gene match: 1. The CDR3 is made up of 14 amino acids. In DNA, the CDR3 is TGTGCCAGCAGTTTAACTAGCGGGAGTGGGGAGCTGTTTTTT. Protein product: CASSLTSGSGELFF.

The chain combines TRBV28 with TRBJ1-5; D perhaps matches TRBD1 (5 bases). The V end lost 10 bases, the J end lost 9 bases, and 19 bases lay between the germline ends. The germline V gene encodes CDR1 MDHEN and CDR2 SYDVKM. The CDR3 runs to 13 residues. The CDR3, as DNA: TGTGCCACCCGTTCGGCAGGGCGGGGGCCCCAGCATTTT. Protein sequence: CATRSAGRGPQHF.

The chain joins TRBV19 to TRBJ1-2; D gene unclear. CDR1 and CDR2 (germline): LNHDA, SQIVND (reference sequence). V lost 3 bases and J lost 0, with 8 bases in between. The CDR3 is made up of 14 amino acids. The CDR3 DNA reads TGTGCCAGTAGTATGCCACACGCTAACTATGGCTACACCTTC. This encodes CASSMPHANYGYTF. The full variable domain, rest sourced from reference TRBV19 and TRBJ1-2, is DGGITQSPKYLFRKEGQNVTLSCEQNLNHDAMYWYRQDPGQGLRLIYYSQIVNDFQKGDIAEGYSVSREKKESFPLTVTSAQKNPTAFYLCASSMPHANYGYTFGSGTRLTVV.

The count of this clone is one. The chain couples TRBV7-9 to TRBJ2-3; 10 bases agree with TRBD1. The V segment lost 5 bases and the J segment 2 bases; nucleotides outside the gene matches: 4. The CDR3 has 15 residues. Germline CDR1 SEHNR, CDR2 FQNEAQ (reference sequence). The CDR3 spells CASSVTGGYTDTQYF. The CDR3, as DNA: TGTGCCAGCAGCGTGACAGGGGGCTACACAGATACGCAGTATTTT.

The chain employs TRBV28 and TRBJ1-1; 8 positions match TRBD1. The CDR3 sequence is 16 residues long. Looked up from germline, CDR1 is MDHEN and CDR2 is SYDVKM. V was pared by 6 bases and J by 0 bases, with 9 bases of the junction left unmatched. CDR3 region: CASRRTGTPLNTEAFF. The CDR3 nucleotides are TGTGCCAGCAGAAGGACAGGGACCCCTTTGAACACTGAAGCTTTCTTT.

The chain employs TRBV30 and TRBJ1-5, with 9 bases that match TRBD1. This CDR3 has 16 residues. Germline CDR1 is GTSNPN and CDR2 is SVGIG (reference sequence). V dropped 3 bases and J dropped 2; count of bases not matched to a gene: 8. CDR3 bases: TGTGCCTGGAGCGGTGTGGGACAGGGCGGCAATCAGCCCCAGCATTTT. Translated: CAWSGVGQGGNQPQHF.

This clone was seen once. The chain recombines TRBV11-2 with TRBJ2-3; D remains ambiguous. The CDR3 spans 16 residues. Germline values: CDR1 SGHAT, CDR2 FQNNGV. Trimming removed 1 base from V and 3 bases from J, with 14 bases in between. The DNA for the CDR3 is TGTGCCAGCAGCTTAGCCGTGTGGGCCATAACAGATACGCAGTATTTT. It encodes CASSLAVWAITDTQYF.

In its sample, this clone was seen a few times. The rearrangement joins TRBV27 to TRBJ2-1; a possible D gene is TRBD2 (5 bases). Germline V gene lookup returns CDR1 MNHEY and CDR2 SMNVEV (reference sequence). V was cut by 6 bases and J by 0 bases, with 12 bases left in between. The CDR3 runs 15 residues. For the CDR3, the DNA is TGTGCCAGCAGCCTAGGGCGGGTCTCCTACAATGAGCAGTTCTTC. Residues: CASSLGRVSYNEQFF.

Written as DNA, the CDR3 is TGTGCCAGCAGTCCAGGGACAGGGGACACCGGGGAGCTGTTTTTT. Residues: CASSPGTGDTGELFF. V is TRBV6-6 and J is TRBJ2-2; 10 bases are shared with TRBD1. The CDR3 is 15 amino acids. Trimming took 5 bases from V and 3 from J; bases not matched to a gene: 3. From germline, CDR1 is MNHNY and CDR2 SVGAGI (reference sequence).

The V gene is TRBV19, the J gene TRBJ2-1; 9 bases line up with TRBD2. Germline V gene data show CDR1 as LNHDA and CDR2 as SQIVND (reference sequence). This CDR3 contains 13 residues. With 4 bases clipped from V and 5 bases from J, the junction kept 0 bases outside the gene matches. This CDR3 reads CASSSGRDNEQFF. CDR3 bases: TGTGCCAGTAGTAGCGGGAGGGACAATGAGCAGTTCTTC.

This chain uses TRBV14 with TRBJ1-6, with 7 positions matching TRBD1. This CDR3 spans 16 amino acids. Germline V gene data show CDR1 as SGHDN and CDR2 as FVKESK. V dropped 2 bases and J dropped 10; count of bases not matched to a gene: 11. The CDR3 region is CASSQLRGRERSPLHF. Written as DNA, the CDR3 is TGTGCCAGCAGCCAACTTAGGGGGCGAGAACGATCACCCCTCCACTTT.

This rearrangement joins TRBV6-5 to TRBJ2-7; TRBD1 agrees at 7 bases. The CDR3 consists of 12 residues. J gave up 3 bases and V 6 bases, and 2 bases lay outside the gene matches. CDR1 and CDR2 from the germline V gene are MNHEY and SVGAGI. CDR3 region: CASRDRVYEQYF. As DNA, the CDR3 is TGTGCCAGCAGAGACAGGGTCTACGAGCAGTACTTC.

This chain links TRBV6-5 with TRBJ2-7, with 8 positions matching TRBD1. CDR1 and CDR2 from the germline V gene are MNHEY and SVGAGI. Trimming cost V 6 bases and J 7 bases; bases outside gene matches: 8. The length of the CDR3 is 13 residues. CDR3 DNA sequence: TGTGCCAGCAGCCGGGACAGGTTAGGAGAGCAGTACTTC. This gives the protein CASSRDRLGEQYF.

This clone was seen once. This chain uses TRBV7-3 with TRBJ2-1; TRBD2 might be the D (6 bases). Germline-derived CDR1 and CDR2 are SGHTA and FQGTGA. The V end was cut by 5 bases, the J end by 4 bases, with 15 bases between. This CDR3 has 15 residues. CDR3 DNA: TGTGCCAGCAGCCGCACTTCGGGGGAATACAATGAGCAGTTCTTC. Translation gives CASSRTSGEYNEQFF.

The rearrangement links TRBV11-2 to TRBJ2-2; D is unclear. Deletions cut 5 bases from V and 5 bases from J, with 12 bases between. Per germline, CDR1 SGHAT and CDR2 FQNNGV. The CDR3 runs 14 residues. This CDR3 reads CASSLPSLTGELFF. In nucleotides, the CDR3 is TGTGCCAGCAGCCTTCCCTCTCTGACCGGGGAGCTGTTTTTT. Filled out from reference TRBV11-2 and TRBJ2-2, the complete variable domain reads EAGVAQSPRYKIIEKRQSVAFWCNPISGHATLYWYQQILGQGPKLLIQFQNNGVVDDSQLPKDRFSAERLKGVDSTLKIQPAKLEDSAVYLCASSLPSLTGELFFGEGSRLTVL.

This clone showed up just once. V and J are TRBV28 and TRBJ1-5, with 7 positions matching TRBD1. This CDR3 has 18 amino acids. V lost 4 bases to trimming and J lost 7 bases; unmatched junction nucleotides: 19. Germline lookup yields CDR1 MDHEN and CDR2 SYDVKM. The CDR3 spells CASSSPLRDSYSRQPQHF. The CDR3, as DNA: TGTGCCAGCAGTTCGCCTCTCCGGGACAGCTATAGCAGGCAGCCCCAGCATTTT.

The chain uses TRBV5-6 and TRBJ2-3, with 8 bases lining up with TRBD2. Trimming removed 0 bases from V and 2 bases from J; junction bases left unmatched: 5. This CDR3 is 16 amino acids long. Germline V gene lookup returns CDR1 SGHDT and CDR2 YYEEEE. Here the CDR3 reads CASSLVLADHTDTQYF. Written as DNA, the CDR3 is TGTGCCAGCAGCTTGGTACTAGCGGATCACACAGATACGCAGTATTTT.

The chain links TRBV30 to TRBJ1-4; the match to TRBD1 covers 8 bases. This CDR3 has 14 amino acids. V dropped 0 bases and J dropped 7; count of bases not matched to a gene: 4. Per germline, CDR1 GTSNPN and CDR2 SVGIG (reference sequence). CDR3 DNA sequence: TGTGCCTGGAGTGTCCAGGGGGCAAGTGAAAAACTGTTTTTT. Translated, it gives CAWSVQGASEKLFF.

The chain uses TRBV9 and TRBJ1-2, with 9 nucleotides matching TRBD1. This CDR3 spans 15 amino acids. Trimming cost V 3 bases and J 5 bases; bases outside gene matches: 8. CDR1 and CDR2 from the germline V gene are SGDLS and YYNGEE. The CDR3 sequence: CASSAPGGTGYGYTF. The CDR3 DNA sequence: TGTGCCAGCAGCGCCCCTGGGGGGACAGGGTATGGCTACACCTTC.

The genes are TRBV7-2 and TRBJ2-7; D is undetermined. V lost 5 bases and J 5 bases, leaving 7 bases between the germline ends. The CDR3 is 11 amino acids. Germline V gene sequence: CDR1 SGHTA, CDR2 FQGNSA. The CDR3 region has the DNA TGTGCCAGCAGCCCCTCTCACGAGCAGTACTTC. The encoded protein is CASSPSHEQYF.

The chain recombines TRBV14 with TRBJ1-1; D is undetermined. This CDR3 comprises 13 residues. The V end lost 4 bases, the J end lost 1 base, and 7 bases lay between the germline ends. Per the germline V gene, CDR1 is SGHDN and CDR2 is FVKESK. The chain's CDR3 is CASSPYRNTEAFF. CDR3 bases: TGTGCCAGCAGCCCCTACAGGAACACTGAAGCTTTCTTT.

In its sample, this clone was seen once. This chain connects TRBV5-8 to TRBJ2-1, with 14 positions matching TRBD2. CDR3 length: 18 residues. With V trimmed by 4 bases and J by 0 bases, 6 bases remained unmatched. Germline assignment: CDR1 SGHTS and CDR2 YDEGEE. The CDR3 DNA reads TGTGCCAGCAGCCCCGGACTAGCGGGAGGTAGCTCCTACAATGAGCAGTTCTTC. Encoded protein: CASSPGLAGGSSYNEQFF.

This clone appeared once. The J gene is TRBJ2-3, the V gene TRBV5-4, with TRBD2 matching 7 bases. Trimming cost V 1 base and J 3 bases; bases outside gene matches: 8. Per germline, CDR1 SGHNT and CDR2 YYREEE (reference sequence). CDR3 length equals 16 residues. The CDR3 nucleotides read TGTGCCAGCAGCTTGAGGCGAGCGGGATTAACAGATACGCAGTATTTT. It yields the protein CASSLRRAGLTDTQYF. Full variable domain (rest looked up from reference TRBV5-4 and TRBJ2-3): ETGVTQSPTHLIKTRGQQVTLRCSSQSGHNTVSWYQQALGQGPQFIFQYYREEENGRGNFPPRFSGLQFPNYSSELNVNALELDDSALYLCASSLRRAGLTDTQYFGPGTRLTVL.